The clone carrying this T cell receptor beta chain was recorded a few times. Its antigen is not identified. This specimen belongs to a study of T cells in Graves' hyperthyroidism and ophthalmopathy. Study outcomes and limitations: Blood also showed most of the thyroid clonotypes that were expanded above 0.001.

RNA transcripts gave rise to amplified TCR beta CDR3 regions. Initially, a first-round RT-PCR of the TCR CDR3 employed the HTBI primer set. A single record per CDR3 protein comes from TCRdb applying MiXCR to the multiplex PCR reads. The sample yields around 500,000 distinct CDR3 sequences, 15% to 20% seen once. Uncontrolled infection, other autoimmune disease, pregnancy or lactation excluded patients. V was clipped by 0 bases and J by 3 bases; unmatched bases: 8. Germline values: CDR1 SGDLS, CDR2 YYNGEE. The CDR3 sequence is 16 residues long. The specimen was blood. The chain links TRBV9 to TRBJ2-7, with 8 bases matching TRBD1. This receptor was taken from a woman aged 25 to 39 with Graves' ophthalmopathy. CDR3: CASSVGSDRGYYEQYF. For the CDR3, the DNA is TGTGCCAGCAGCGTAGGGTCCGACAGGGGTTACTACGAGCAGTACTTC.